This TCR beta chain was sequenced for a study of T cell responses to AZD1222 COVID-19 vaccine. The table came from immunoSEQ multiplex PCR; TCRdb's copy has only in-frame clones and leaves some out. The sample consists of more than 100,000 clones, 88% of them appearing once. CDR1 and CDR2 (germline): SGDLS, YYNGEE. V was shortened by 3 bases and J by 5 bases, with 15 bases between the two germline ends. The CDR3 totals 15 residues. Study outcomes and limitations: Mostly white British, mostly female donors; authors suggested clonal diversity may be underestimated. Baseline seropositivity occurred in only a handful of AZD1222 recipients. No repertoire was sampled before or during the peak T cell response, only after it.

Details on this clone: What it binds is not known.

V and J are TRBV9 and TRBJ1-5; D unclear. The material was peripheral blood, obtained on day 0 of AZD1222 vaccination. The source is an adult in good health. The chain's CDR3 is CASSAGEGQHQPQHF. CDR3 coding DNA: TGTGCCAGCAGCGCTGGGGAAGGCCAACATCAGCCCCAGCATTTT.